The clone carrying this TCR beta chain was detected only a few times. CDR1 and CDR2 from the germline V gene are LGHDT and YNNKEL (reference sequence). This CDR3 is built from 15 residues. V gave up 2 bases and J gave up 3 bases, with 11 bases separating them. The sample comes from a study of identical twins. Template switching added a universal primer binding site, and final cDNA carried unique molecular identifiers. Each CDR3 protein is one row after TCRdb ran MiXCR on the 5' RACE reads. The table lists over 550,000 distinct CDR3 sequences, 7% to 7.5% of them singletons. These same data were also listed under a study on yellow fever vaccine responses in identical twins.

Source material: PBMCs. The chain has TRBV3-1 and TRBJ2-1, with D unresolved. The clonotype originates from a woman aged 18-35 years in good health. The CDR3 DNA reads as TGTGCCAGCAGCCAACGCAGTTTGGACTACAATGAGCAGTTCTTC. It specifies CASSQRSLDYNEQFF.